The 29 T cell receptor beta chains below come from one sample, sequenced in a study of blood T cell repertoires in COVID-19. The table came from immunoSEQ multiplex PCR; TCRdb's copy has only in-frame clones and leaves some out. The table includes 75,000 to 85,000 clones, roughly 85% detected once. The sequencing sample was made of peripheral blood. The receptor set was obtained from a human donor in a cohort sampled during active COVID-19.

The chain has TRBV11-3 and TRBJ2-1; 10 positions match TRBD2. The trim removed 2 bases at V and 7 bases at J, leaving 11 bases unmatched. The CDR3 runs 17 residues. Germline V CDR1 and CDR2: SGHNT, YENEEA. CDR3: CASSLWSGRGGRNEQFF. The CDR3 DNA is TGTGCCAGCAGCTTATGGAGCGGGAGGGGGGGAAGGAATGAGCAGTTCTTC.

The V gene is TRBV28, the J gene TRBJ2-7; D may be TRBD1 (6 bases). The CDR3 contains 16 residues. The V and J ends lost 3 bases and 0 bases respectively, with 15 bases between them. CDR1 and CDR2 from the germline V gene are MDHEN and SYDVKM. This chain's CDR3 is CASSFVRGEFSYEQYF. DNA of the CDR3: TGTGCCAGCAGTTTCGTCAGGGGCGAATTCTCCTACGAGCAGTACTTC. Based on the CDR3 plus reference TRBV28 and TRBJ2-7, the full variable domain is DVKVTQSSRYLVKRTGEKVFLECVQDMDHENMFWYRQDPGLGLRLIYFSYDVKMKEKGDIPEGYSVSREKKERFSLILESASTNQTSMYLCASSFVRGEFSYEQYFGPGTRLTVT.

This rearrangement joins TRBV6-5 to TRBJ2-5; the match to TRBD1 covers 9 bases. Looked up from germline, CDR1 is MNHEY and CDR2 is SVGAGI. The CDR3 is 14 amino acids. The V gene end was trimmed by 5 bases and the J gene end by 3 bases; junction bases not matched to a gene: 4. The CDR3 bases are TGTGCCAGCAGTACCGGGACAGGGAAAGAGACCCAGTACTTC. Protein product: CASSTGTGKETQYF.

This sequence joins TRBV7-3 and TRBJ2-1; D perhaps matches TRBD1 (5 bases). The CDR3 has 15 amino acids. Germline V gene lookup returns CDR1 SGHTA and CDR2 FQGTGA. Trimming took 3 bases from V and 2 from J, leaving 11 bases between them. CDR3 region: CASSLVQGTYNEQFF. The DNA of the CDR3 is TGTGCCAGCAGCTTGGTGCAGGGCACCTACAATGAGCAGTTCTTC. Looking up the rest from reference TRBV7-3 and TRBJ2-1 gives the full variable domain: GAGVSQTPSNKVTEKGKYVELRCDPISGHTALYWYRQSLGQGPEFLIYFQGTGAADDSGLPNDRFFAVRPEGSVSTLKIQRTERGDSAVYLCASSLVQGTYNEQFFGPGTRLTVL.

The genes are TRBV3-1 (or the pseudogene TRBV3-2) and TRBJ2-1; D is perhaps TRBD2 (5 bases). The V gene lost 7 bases and the J gene lost 1 base, with 17 bases spanning the gap. Germline CDR1 reads LGHDT; CDR2 reads YNNKEL (reference sequence). The CDR3 length is 16 residues. DNA for the CDR3: TGTGCCAGCAAGAATCTCAAACTAGGGTCCTACAATGAGCAGTTCTTC. Its protein product is CASKNLKLGSYNEQFF.

V usage is TRBV5-1 and J usage is TRBJ1-2; TRBD1 agrees at 7 bases. The CDR3 covers 13 residues. CDR1 SGHRS and CDR2 YFSETQ come from the germline V gene. Trimming took 4 bases from V and 8 from J; bases not matched to a gene: 8. The CDR3 nucleotides read TGCGCCAGCAGCAGAGACAGGGTAGAGGGCTACACCTTC. Translated, it gives CASSRDRVEGYTF. The full variable domain, with the rest looked up from reference TRBV5-1 and TRBJ1-2, is KAGVTQTPRYLIKTRGQQVTLSCSPISGHRSVSWYQQTPGQGLQFLFEYFSETQRNKGNFPGRFSGRQFSNSRSEMNVSTLELGDSALYLCASSRDRVEGYTFGSGTRLTVV.

This clone was recorded only once. The chain employs TRBV6-2 or TRBV6-3 and TRBJ2-3; TRBD2 matches at 7 bases. The CDR3 sequence is 15 residues long. Germline-derived CDR1 and CDR2 are MNHEY and SVGEGT. With 7 bases clipped from V and 3 bases from J, the junction kept 10 bases outside the gene matches. CDR3 sequence: CASTPGGEGTDTQYF. The CDR3 DNA is TGTGCCAGCACCCCTGGGGGGGAAGGGACAGATACGCAGTATTTT.

The chain joins TRBV27 to TRBJ2-7; no definite D call. Trimming removed 4 bases from V and 0 bases from J, with 10 bases in between. Germline loops: CDR1 MNHEY, CDR2 SMNVEV (reference sequence). The CDR3 spans 14 residues. The CDR3 spells CASSSRTFSYEQYF. Written as DNA, the CDR3 is TGTGCCAGCAGTTCGCGCACTTTCTCCTACGAGCAGTACTTC.

About this clone: The same CDR3 can be traced to other DNA sequences in this sample. The chain joins TRBV2 to TRBJ2-5, with 7 bases aligning to TRBD2. Trimming took 4 bases from V and 3 from J; bases not matched to a gene: 2. The CDR3 is made up of 13 amino acids. Germline V gene data show CDR1 as SNHLY and CDR2 as FYNNEI. This chain's CDR3 is CASSGLAEETQYF. Written as DNA, the CDR3 is TGTGCCAGCAGTGGGCTAGCGGAAGAGACCCAGTACTTC.

The chain joins TRBV3-1 (or the pseudogene TRBV3-2) to TRBJ2-1; D call uncertain. Germline V gives CDR1 LGHDT, CDR2 YNNKEL (reference sequence). CDR3 size: 15 residues. V lost 2 bases and J 0 bases, leaving 8 bases between the germline ends. The CDR3 is CASSQRGNSYNEQFF. The CDR3 bases are TGTGCCAGCAGCCAACGAGGTAACTCCTACAATGAGCAGTTCTTC.

V gene TRBV7-9 combines with J gene TRBJ1-2; D is unclear. This CDR3 comprises 12 residues. V lost 5 bases and J lost 1, with 5 bases in between. The germline V gene has CDR1 SEHNR and CDR2 FQNEAQ (reference sequence). CDR3 region: CASSSDNYGYTF. In DNA form, the CDR3 reads TGTGCCAGCAGCAGCGATAACTATGGCTACACCTTC. The full variable domain, its missing parts supplied by reference TRBV7-9 and TRBJ1-2, is DTGVSQNPRHKITKRGQNVTFRCDPISEHNRLYWYRQTLGQGPEFLTYFQNEAQLEKSRLLSDRFSAERPKGSFSTLEIQRTEQGDSAMYLCASSSDNYGYTFGSGTRLTVV.

V and J are TRBV19 and TRBJ2-7, with no clear D. The ends were cut back, 5 bases at V and 5 bases at J, with 7 bases in the middle. CDR3 length: 11 residues. CDR1 and CDR2 (germline): LNHDA, SQIVND (reference sequence). The CDR3 spells CASSYRDEQYF. CDR3 bases: TGTGCCAGTAGTTACCGGGACGAGCAGTACTTC.

This rearrangement joins TRBV5-4 to TRBJ2-3; 11 bases align to TRBD2. In germline, CDR1 is SGHNT, CDR2 YYREEE (reference sequence). The CDR3 is 15 residues long. V trimming: 5 bases; J trimming: 4 bases; junction bases outside the gene matches: 6. CDR3 in amino acids: CASSPTSGSADTQYF. The CDR3 nucleotides read TGTGCCAGCAGTCCCACTAGCGGGAGTGCAGATACGCAGTATTTT.

The rearrangement uses TRBV7-9 and TRBJ2-1; TRBD1 aligns across 10 bases. CDR1 and CDR2 from the germline V gene are SEHNR and FQNEAQ (reference sequence). This CDR3 is built from 15 residues. J lost 10 bases, V lost 5 bases, and 11 bases had no gene match. The CDR3 loop reads CASSQLRDRGQEQFF. The CDR3, as DNA: TGTGCCAGCAGCCAACTCCGGGACAGGGGTCAAGAGCAGTTCTTC.

The rearrangement links TRBV28 to TRBJ2-5, with TRBD1 as a possible D gene (6 bases). In germline, CDR1 is MDHEN, CDR2 SYDVKM. Deletions cut 9 bases from V and 5 bases from J, with 19 bases between. The CDR3 sequence is 14 residues long. CDR3 region: CARRNDRSRETQYF. DNA of the CDR3: TGTGCCAGGAGAAATGACAGGTCCCGGGAGACCCAGTACTTC.

The gene calls are TRBV7-3 and TRBJ2-2; D perhaps matches TRBD2 (6 bases). Germline V CDR1 and CDR2: SGHTA, FQGTGA. CDR3 length equals 14 residues. Trimming stripped 0 bases from V and 4 bases from J, with 6 bases between. The CDR3 sequence is CASSLTSGTGELFF. DNA for the CDR3: TGTGCCAGCAGCTTAACTAGCGGCACCGGGGAGCTGTTTTTT.

In its sample, this clone was seen once. The chain combines TRBV10-3 with TRBJ2-5, with TRBD2 as a possible D gene (6 bases). Germline V lookup: CDR1 ENHRY, CDR2 SYGVKD. The CDR3 extends over 15 amino acids. V shed 2 bases and J shed 5 bases, with 15 bases lying between them. CDR3 sequence reads: CAISELPGDDETQYF. Written as DNA, the CDR3 is TGTGCCATCAGTGAGCTGCCGGGGGATGATGAGACCCAGTACTTC.

The chain carries TRBV28 and TRBJ1-5; TRBD1 aligns across 9 bases. Trimming took 6 bases from V and 4 from J; bases not matched to a gene: 13. Germline lookup yields CDR1 MDHEN and CDR2 SYDVKM. CDR3 length: 17 residues. The CDR3 sequence is CASSPLVGGTGNQPQHF. DNA for the CDR3: TGTGCCAGCAGCCCTCTGGTGGGCGGGACAGGGAATCAGCCCCAGCATTTT.

The rearrangement joins TRBV6-4 to TRBJ2-1; D unclear. The germline V gene has CDR1 MRHNA and CDR2 SNTAGT. The CDR3 is 15 amino acids. V dropped 0 bases and J dropped 0 bases, with 6 bases sitting between them. The CDR3 loop reads CASSDSWSSYNEQFF. CDR3 coding DNA: TGTGCCAGCAGTGACTCATGGAGCTCCTACAATGAGCAGTTCTTC.

V gene TRBV7-2 combines with J gene TRBJ2-3; 13 bases match TRBD2. Per germline, CDR1 SGHTA and CDR2 FQGNSA. The CDR3 is 16 residues long. The J segment lost 2 bases and the V segment lost 4 bases, leaving 3 bases of the junction unmatched. CDR3 sequence reads: CASSSGTSGATDTQYF. The DNA of the CDR3 is TGTGCCAGCAGCTCTGGGACTAGCGGGGCCACAGATACGCAGTATTTT. The whole variable domain, filled in from reference TRBV7-2 and TRBJ2-3, reads GAGVSQSPSNKVTEKGKDVELRCDPISGHTALYWYRQSLGQGLEFLIYFQGNSAPDKSGLPSDRFSAERTGGSVSTLTIQRTQQEDSAVYLCASSSGTSGATDTQYFGPGTRLTVL.

This clone was seen a single time. The chain couples TRBV7-2 to TRBJ1-1, with TRBD1 matching over 9 bases. This CDR3 is built from 17 residues. V shed 3 bases, J shed 5 bases, and the junction held 13 bases outside the gene matches. The germline V gene has CDR1 SGHTA and CDR2 FQGNSA. CDR3 bases: TGTGCCAGCAGCTTCAGGCCCCTACAGGGGGCAGGGACTGAAGCTTTCTTT. This codes for CASSFRPLQGAGTEAFF.

The chain employs TRBV29-1 and TRBJ2-1; 7 bases fit TRBD2. The CDR3 is made up of 12 amino acids. CDR1 is SQVTM and CDR2 is ANQGSEA in the germline V gene. V dropped 7 bases and J dropped 5; count of bases not matched to a gene: 5. CDR3 DNA: TGCAGCGGGTCTGCGGGGGACAATGAGCAGTTCTTC. Encoded protein: CSGSAGDNEQFF.

The rearrangement uses TRBV27 and TRBJ1-2; 9 nucleotides align to TRBD1. This CDR3 has 16 amino acids. J gave up 4 bases and V 5 bases, and 11 bases lay outside the gene matches. Germline CDR1 and CDR2: MNHEY and SMNVEV (reference sequence). The CDR3 DNA follows: TGTGCCAGCAGTCCCACCCGACAGGGGGTCCTCTATGGCTACACCTTC. Amino acid sequence: CASSPTRQGVLYGYTF.

The CDR3 DNA sequence: TGTGCCAGCTCACGACAGGAGCACACTGAAGCTTTCTTT. As protein: CASSRQEHTEAFF. V is TRBV18 and J is TRBJ1-1, with D possibly TRBD1 on 6 matching bases. V dropped 4 bases and J dropped 3 bases, with 9 bases sitting between them. Germline V lookup: CDR1 KGHSH, CDR2 LQKENI. This CDR3 comprises 13 residues.

As for this clone: The junction does not match germline at one end; this may be a read error. The rearrangement joins TRBV4-1 to TRBJ2-1; the match to TRBD2 covers 10 bases. CDR1 is MGHRA and CDR2 is YSYEKL in the germline V gene. This CDR3 has 15 amino acids. CDR3 region: CASRQAGGRFGEQFF. The CDR3 DNA reads TGCGCCAGCAGACAAGCGGGAGGGCGTTTCGGTGAGCAGTTCTTC.

The J gene is TRBJ2-5, the V gene TRBV4-2; D may be TRBD2 (7 bases). V lost 1 base to trimming and J lost 4 bases, with 13 bases between them. The CDR3 is 15 amino acids. Germline-derived CDR1 and CDR2 are LGHNA and YNFKEQ. The CDR3 region is CASSQATGGRETQYF. CDR3 sequence (DNA): TGTGCCAGCAGCCAAGCTACGGGGGGCCGAGAGACCCAGTACTTC.

The rearrangement joins TRBV18 to TRBJ1-5; TRBD1 aligns across 8 bases. V shed 6 bases, J shed 6 bases, and the junction held 10 bases outside the gene matches. CDR3 size: 15 residues. Germline lookup yields CDR1 KGHSH and CDR2 LQKENI. As DNA, the CDR3 is TGTGCCAGCTCCCAAGGACAGGGAGTGGGTCAGCCCCAGCATTTT. Translating it yields CASSQGQGVGQPQHF.

The CDR3 region is CATSDSGVSTDTQYF. CDR3 sequence (DNA): TGTGCCACCAGTGATTCAGGGGTCAGCACAGATACGCAGTATTTT. The chain links TRBV24-1 to TRBJ2-3; D perhaps matches TRBD1 (6 bases). The CDR3 has 15 amino acids. Germline assignment: CDR1 KGHDR and CDR2 SFDVKD. V was shortened by 2 bases and J by 0 bases, with 8 bases between the two germline ends.

The chain joins TRBV7-2 to TRBJ2-5, with D possibly matching TRBD2 (5 bases). The CDR3 contains 15 residues. The V end was cut by 1 base, the J end by 9 bases, with 18 bases between. Germline V gene sequence: CDR1 SGHTA, CDR2 FQGNSA. The CDR3 nucleotides read TGTGCCAGCAGCTTAGTAGCGACTACCCCCGGGGCCCAGTACTTC. This encodes CASSLVATTPGAQYF.